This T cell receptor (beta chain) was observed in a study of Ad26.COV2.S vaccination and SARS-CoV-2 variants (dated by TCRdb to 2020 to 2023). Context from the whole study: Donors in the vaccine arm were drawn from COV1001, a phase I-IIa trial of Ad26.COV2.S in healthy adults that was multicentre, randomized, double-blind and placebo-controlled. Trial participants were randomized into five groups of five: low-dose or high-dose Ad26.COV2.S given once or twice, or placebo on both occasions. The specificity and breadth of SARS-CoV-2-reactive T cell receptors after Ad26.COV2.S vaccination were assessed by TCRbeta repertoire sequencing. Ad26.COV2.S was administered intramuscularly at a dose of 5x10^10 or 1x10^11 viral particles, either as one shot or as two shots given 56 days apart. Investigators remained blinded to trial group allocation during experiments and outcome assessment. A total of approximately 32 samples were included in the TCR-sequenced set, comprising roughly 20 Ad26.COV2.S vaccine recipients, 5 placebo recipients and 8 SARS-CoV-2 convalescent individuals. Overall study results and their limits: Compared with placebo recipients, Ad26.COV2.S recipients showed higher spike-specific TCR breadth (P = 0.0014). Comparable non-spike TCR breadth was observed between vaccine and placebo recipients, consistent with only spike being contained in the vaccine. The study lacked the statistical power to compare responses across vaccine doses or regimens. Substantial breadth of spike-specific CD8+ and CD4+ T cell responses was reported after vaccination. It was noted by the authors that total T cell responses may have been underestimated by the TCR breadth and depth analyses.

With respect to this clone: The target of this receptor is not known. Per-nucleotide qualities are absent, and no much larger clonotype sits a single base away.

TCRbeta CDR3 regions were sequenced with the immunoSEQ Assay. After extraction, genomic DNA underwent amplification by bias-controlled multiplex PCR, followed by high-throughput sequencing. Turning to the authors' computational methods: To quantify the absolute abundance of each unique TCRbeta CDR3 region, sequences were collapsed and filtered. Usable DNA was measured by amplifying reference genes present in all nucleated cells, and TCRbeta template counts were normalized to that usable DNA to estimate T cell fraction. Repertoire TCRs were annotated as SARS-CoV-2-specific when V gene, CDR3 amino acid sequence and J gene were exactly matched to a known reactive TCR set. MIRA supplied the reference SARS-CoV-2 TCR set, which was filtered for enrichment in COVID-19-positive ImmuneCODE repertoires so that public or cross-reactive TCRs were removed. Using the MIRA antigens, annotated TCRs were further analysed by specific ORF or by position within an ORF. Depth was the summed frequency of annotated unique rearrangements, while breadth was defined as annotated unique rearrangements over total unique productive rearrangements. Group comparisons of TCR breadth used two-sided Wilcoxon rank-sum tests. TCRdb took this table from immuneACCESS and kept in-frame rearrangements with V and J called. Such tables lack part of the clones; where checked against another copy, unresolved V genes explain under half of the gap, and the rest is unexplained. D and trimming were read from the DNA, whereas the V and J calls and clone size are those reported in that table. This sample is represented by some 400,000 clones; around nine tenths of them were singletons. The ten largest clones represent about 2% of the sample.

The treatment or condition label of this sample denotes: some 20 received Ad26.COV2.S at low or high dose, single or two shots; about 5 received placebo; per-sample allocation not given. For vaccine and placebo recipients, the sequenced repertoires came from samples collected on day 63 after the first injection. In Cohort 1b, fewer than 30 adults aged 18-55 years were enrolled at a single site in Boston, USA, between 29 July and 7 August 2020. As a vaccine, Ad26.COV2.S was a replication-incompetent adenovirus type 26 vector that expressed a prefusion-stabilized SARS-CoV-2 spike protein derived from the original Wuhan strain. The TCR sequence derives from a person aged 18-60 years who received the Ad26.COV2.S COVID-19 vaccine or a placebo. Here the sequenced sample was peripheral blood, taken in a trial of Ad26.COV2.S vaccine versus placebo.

The base sequence is TGCGCCAGCAGCCAAGATCTTAGGGGGGATGGGCAGCCCCAGCATTTT. Translation gives CASSQDLRGDGQPQHF. The chain is encoded by TRBV4-3 joined to TRBJ1-5; a tentative D call is TRBD1 (6 bases match). The junction carries 16 bases between V and J, which are trimmed by 0 bases and 7 bases respectively. The cysteine opens and the phenylalanine closes a CDR3 of 16 amino acids. Here the CDR3 DNA is all that survives: 48 bases in frame from base 1. From a lookup of the germline V gene, CDR1 and CDR2 are LGHNA and YSLEER.